A single sample gave rise to the 10 T cell receptor beta chains below, sequenced in a study of response to subunit inactivated influenza vaccine. TCRdb re-called the RT-PCR reads with MiXCR, one entry per CDR3 protein. The sample holds about 650,000 distinct CDR3 sequences, 15% to 17% seen once. The sequencing here drew on PBMCs from blood, taken about 13 days after vaccination. Receptors originate from a man between 45 and 60 years old who received an inactivated influenza vaccine.

This clonotype appeared many times. The chain links TRBV25-1 to TRBJ2-5; 9 positions agree with TRBD1. CDR3 length equals 14 residues. Trimming removed 6 bases from V and 1 base from J; junction bases left unmatched: 3. In germline, CDR1 is MGHDK, CDR2 SYGVNS. The CDR3 protein is CASRGTGIQETQYF. In DNA form, the CDR3 reads TGTGCCAGCAGGGGGACAGGGATCCAAGAGACCCAGTACTTC.

This chain links TRBV4-3 with TRBJ2-7; 13 bases line up with TRBD2. CDR3 size: 15 residues. J lost 7 bases, V lost 4 bases, and 7 bases had no gene match. Germline-derived CDR1 and CDR2 are LGHNA and YSLEER. CDR3 DNA: TGCGCCAGCAGCCGCGGACTAGCGGGGGCGGAGGAGCAGTACTTC. Amino acids: CASSRGLAGAEEQYF.

The chain couples TRBV29-1 to TRBJ2-3, with 9 bases identical to TRBD2. CDR1 SQVTM and CDR2 ANQGSEA come from the germline V gene. V was pared by 7 bases and J by 4 bases, with 18 bases of the junction left unmatched. CDR3 length equals 17 residues. Written as DNA, the CDR3 is TGCAGCGCCCCGCCGTTTGCGGGAGGGCCCTCCGCAGATACGCAGTATTTT. This encodes CSAPPFAGGPSADTQYF.

V gene TRBV5-1 combines with J gene TRBJ2-3; D ambiguous. Germline V gene sequence: CDR1 SGHRS, CDR2 YFSETQ. V gave up 1 base and J gave up 3 bases, with 9 bases separating them. The CDR3 covers 14 residues. This chain's CDR3 is CASSLKGPTDTQYF. CDR3 nucleotide sequence: TGCGCCAGCAGCTTGAAAGGGCCTACAGATACGCAGTATTTT.

The chain has TRBV20-1 and TRBJ1-6; perhaps TRBD1 as D (5 bases). The CDR3 length is 13 residues. Trimming removed 6 bases from V and 3 bases from J, with 9 bases in between. Germline loops: CDR1 DFQATT, CDR2 SNEGSKA (reference sequence). CDR3 loop: CSAQTVYNSPLHF. In DNA, the CDR3 is TGCAGTGCCCAGACAGTCTATAATTCACCCCTCCACTTT.

The rearrangement uses TRBV12-3 or TRBV12-4 and TRBJ2-1, with 8 bases aligning to TRBD2. The CDR3 has 16 amino acids. The junction had 12 bases not matched to a gene; V was cut back by 5 bases and J by 6 bases. DNA of the CDR3: TGTGCCAGCAGTCTTGGGACTAGTCCTACCATCAATGAGCAGTTCTTC. This encodes CASSLGTSPTINEQFF.

This clonotype was detected many times. The rearrangement uses TRBV7-2 and TRBJ1-3; a possible D gene is TRBD1 (5 bases). The CDR3 has 14 residues. Trimming shortened V by 0 bases and J by 7 bases, and 10 bases separated the two germline ends. Germline V lookup: CDR1 SGHTA, CDR2 FQGNSA. CDR3 in amino acids: CASSLAQGRNTIYF. In DNA, the CDR3 is TGTGCCAGCAGCTTAGCGCAGGGTCGTAACACCATATATTTT. The whole variable domain, remainder taken from reference TRBV7-2 and TRBJ1-3, is GAGVSQSPSNKVTEKGKDVELRCDPISGHTALYWYRQSLGQGLEFLIYFQGNSAPDKSGLPSDRFSAERTGGSVSTLTIQRTQQEDSAVYLCASSLAQGRNTIYFGEGSWLTVV.

This clonotype was seen a handful of times. This chain joins TRBV20-1 and TRBJ2-1; 9 bases align to TRBD2. Per the germline V gene, CDR1 is DFQATT and CDR2 is SNEGSKA (reference sequence). V lost 5 bases, J lost 10 bases, and 12 bases stayed unmatched. The CDR3 has 14 residues. CDR3 DNA sequence: TGCAGTGCTCCAGCGGGGGGTTGGGCGGGGGAGCAGTTCTTC. This gives the protein CSAPAGGWAGEQFF.

The chain uses TRBV10-1 and TRBJ2-7; 7 bases agree with TRBD1. The length of the CDR3 is 15 residues. The J segment lost 4 bases and the V segment lost 3 bases, leaving 9 bases of the junction unmatched. Looked up from germline, CDR1 is WNHNN and CDR2 is SYGVQD (reference sequence). The CDR3 loop reads CASSDHRGVTYEQYF. The CDR3 DNA sequence: TGCGCCAGCAGTGACCACAGGGGAGTGACGTACGAGCAGTACTTC.

The V and J genes are TRBV6-1 and TRBJ1-2; maybe TRBD1 (6 bases). From germline, CDR1 is MNHNS and CDR2 SASEGT. The V gene lost 5 bases and the J gene lost 6 bases, with 25 bases spanning the gap. The CDR3 has 17 residues. In DNA form, the CDR3 reads TGTGCCAGCAGTCTCAACAGAGGAACCAGGGGTTTACATGGCTACACCTTC. It encodes CASSLNRGTRGLHGYTF.